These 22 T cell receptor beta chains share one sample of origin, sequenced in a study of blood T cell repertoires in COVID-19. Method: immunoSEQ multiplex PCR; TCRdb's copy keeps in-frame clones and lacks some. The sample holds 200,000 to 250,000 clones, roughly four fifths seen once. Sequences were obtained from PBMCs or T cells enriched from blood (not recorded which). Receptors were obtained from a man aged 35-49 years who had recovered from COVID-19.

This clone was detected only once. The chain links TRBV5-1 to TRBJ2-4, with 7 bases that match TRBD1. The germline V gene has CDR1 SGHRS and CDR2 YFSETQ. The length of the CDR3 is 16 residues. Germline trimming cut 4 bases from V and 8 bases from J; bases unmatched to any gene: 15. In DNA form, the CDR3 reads TGCGCCAGCAGCCCCCGGTCAAAGACAGGGAAGGACATTCAGTACTTC. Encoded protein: CASSPRSKTGKDIQYF.

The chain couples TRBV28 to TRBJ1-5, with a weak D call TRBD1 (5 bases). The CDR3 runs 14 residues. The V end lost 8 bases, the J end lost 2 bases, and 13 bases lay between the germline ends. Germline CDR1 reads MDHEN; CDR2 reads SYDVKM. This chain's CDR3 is CASGWARGNQPQHF. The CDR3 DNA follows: TGTGCCAGCGGCTGGGCCAGGGGCAATCAGCCCCAGCATTTT.

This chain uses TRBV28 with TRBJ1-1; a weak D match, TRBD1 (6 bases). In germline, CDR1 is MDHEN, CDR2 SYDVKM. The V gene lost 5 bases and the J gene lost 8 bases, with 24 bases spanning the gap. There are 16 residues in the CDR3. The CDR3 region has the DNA TGTGCCAGCAGTCTAACATTGGCAGGGGCATTTGCAGAAGCTTTCTTT. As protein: CASSLTLAGAFAEAFF.

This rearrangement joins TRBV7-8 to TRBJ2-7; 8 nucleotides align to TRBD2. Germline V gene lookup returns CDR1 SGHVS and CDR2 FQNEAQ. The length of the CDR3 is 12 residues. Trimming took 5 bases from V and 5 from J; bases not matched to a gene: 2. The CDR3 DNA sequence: TGTGCCAGCAGCCTTAGCGGGAACGAGCAGTACTTC. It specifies CASSLSGNEQYF. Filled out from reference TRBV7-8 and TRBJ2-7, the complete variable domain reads GAGVSQSPRYKVAKRGQDVALRCDPISGHVSLFWYQQALGQGPEFLTYFQNEAQLDKSGLPSDRFFAERPEGSVSTLKIQRTQQEDSAVYLCASSLSGNEQYFGPGTRLTVT.

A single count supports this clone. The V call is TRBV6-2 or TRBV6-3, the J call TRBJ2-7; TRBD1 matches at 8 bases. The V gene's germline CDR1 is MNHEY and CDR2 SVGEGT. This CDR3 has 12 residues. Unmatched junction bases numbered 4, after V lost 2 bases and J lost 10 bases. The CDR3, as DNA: TGTGCCAGCAGTTACCGGGACAGGCTTCAGTACTTC. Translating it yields CASSYRDRLQYF.

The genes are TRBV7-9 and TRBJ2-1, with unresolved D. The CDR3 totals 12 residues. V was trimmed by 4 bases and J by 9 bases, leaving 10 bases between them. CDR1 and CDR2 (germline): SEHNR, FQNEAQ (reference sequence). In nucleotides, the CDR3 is TGTGCCAGCAGCTCTAACGGTCGTGAGCAGTTCTTC. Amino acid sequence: CASSSNGREQFF.

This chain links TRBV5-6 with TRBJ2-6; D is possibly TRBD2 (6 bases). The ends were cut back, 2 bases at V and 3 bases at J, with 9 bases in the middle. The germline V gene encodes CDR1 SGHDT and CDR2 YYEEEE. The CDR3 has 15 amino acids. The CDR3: CASSFRGYGANVLTF. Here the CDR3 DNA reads TGTGCCAGCAGCTTCCGGGGGTATGGGGCCAACGTCCTGACTTTC.

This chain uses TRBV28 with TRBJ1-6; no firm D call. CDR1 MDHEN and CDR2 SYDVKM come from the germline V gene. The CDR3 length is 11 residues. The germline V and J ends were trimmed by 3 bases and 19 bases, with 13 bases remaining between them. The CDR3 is CASSFEGYTHF. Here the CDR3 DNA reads TGTGCCAGCAGTTTTGAGGGATATACTCACTTT.

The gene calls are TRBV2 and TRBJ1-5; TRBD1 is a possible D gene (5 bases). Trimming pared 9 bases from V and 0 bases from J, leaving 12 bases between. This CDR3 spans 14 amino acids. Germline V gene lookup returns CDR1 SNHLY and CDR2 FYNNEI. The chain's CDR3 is CARGGTGSNQPQHF. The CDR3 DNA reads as TGTGCCAGGGGGGGAACGGGTAGCAATCAGCCCCAGCATTTT.

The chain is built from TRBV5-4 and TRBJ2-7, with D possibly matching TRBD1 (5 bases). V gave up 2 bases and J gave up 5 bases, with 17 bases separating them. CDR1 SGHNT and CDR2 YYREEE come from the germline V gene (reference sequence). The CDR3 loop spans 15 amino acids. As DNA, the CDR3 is TGTGCCAGCAGCTTTTCGTCTTCAGGGTTGAACGAGCAGTACTTC. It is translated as CASSFSSSGLNEQYF.

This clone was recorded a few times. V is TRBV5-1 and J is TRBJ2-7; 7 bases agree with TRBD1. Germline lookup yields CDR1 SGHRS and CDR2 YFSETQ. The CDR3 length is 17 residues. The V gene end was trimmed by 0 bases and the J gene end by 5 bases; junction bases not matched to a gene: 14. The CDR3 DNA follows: TGCGCCAGCAGCTTGGCCATGGACAGGAGATGGTCCCACGAGCAGTACTTC. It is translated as CASSLAMDRRWSHEQYF.

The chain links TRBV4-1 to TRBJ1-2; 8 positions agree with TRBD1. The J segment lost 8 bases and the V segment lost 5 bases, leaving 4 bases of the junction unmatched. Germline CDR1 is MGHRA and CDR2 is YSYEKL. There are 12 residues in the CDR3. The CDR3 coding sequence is TGCGCCAGCAGCGACAGGGGTCACGGCTACACCTTC. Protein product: CASSDRGHGYTF.

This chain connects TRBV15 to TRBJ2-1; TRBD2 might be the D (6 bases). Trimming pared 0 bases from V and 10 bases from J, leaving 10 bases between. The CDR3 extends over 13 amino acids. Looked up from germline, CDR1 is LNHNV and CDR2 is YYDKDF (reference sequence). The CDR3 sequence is CATSRDPGREQFF. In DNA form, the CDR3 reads TGTGCCACCAGCAGAGATCCAGGGAGGGAGCAGTTCTTC.

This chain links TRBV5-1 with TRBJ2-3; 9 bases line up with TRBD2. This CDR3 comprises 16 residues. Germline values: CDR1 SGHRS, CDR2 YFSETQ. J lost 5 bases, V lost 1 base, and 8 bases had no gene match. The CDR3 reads CASSLLSGGYGDTQYF. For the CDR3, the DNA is TGCGCCAGCAGCTTGTTGAGCGGGGGGTATGGAGATACGCAGTATTTT.

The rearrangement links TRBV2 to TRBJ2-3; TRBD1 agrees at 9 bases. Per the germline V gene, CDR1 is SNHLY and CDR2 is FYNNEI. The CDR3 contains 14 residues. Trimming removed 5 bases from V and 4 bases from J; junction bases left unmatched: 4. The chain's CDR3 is CASSPDRGADTQYF. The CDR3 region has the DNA TGTGCCAGCAGTCCTGACAGGGGGGCAGATACGCAGTATTTT.

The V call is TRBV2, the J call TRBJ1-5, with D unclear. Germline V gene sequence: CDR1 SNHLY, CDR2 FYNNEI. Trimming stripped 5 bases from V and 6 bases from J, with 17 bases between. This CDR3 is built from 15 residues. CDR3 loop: CASSRRDGRSQPQHF. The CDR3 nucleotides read TGTGCCAGCAGTAGGAGGGATGGTCGGTCTCAGCCCCAGCATTTT.

The CDR3 coding sequence is TGCGCCAGCGCCGAGGCAGGGGGCGCGTCCGGGGAGCTGTTTTTT. Protein product: CASAEAGGASGELFF. The J gene is TRBJ2-2, the V gene TRBV5-1; TRBD1 agrees at 8 bases. The germline V gene encodes CDR1 SGHRS and CDR2 YFSETQ. This CDR3 spans 15 amino acids. Germline trimming cut 7 bases from V and 6 bases from J; bases unmatched to any gene: 11.

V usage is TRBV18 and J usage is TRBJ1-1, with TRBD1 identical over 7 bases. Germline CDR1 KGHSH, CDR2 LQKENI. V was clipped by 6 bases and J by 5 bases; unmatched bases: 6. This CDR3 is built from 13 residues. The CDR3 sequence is CASSSTGKTEAFF. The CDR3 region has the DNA TGTGCCAGCTCCTCGACAGGGAAGACTGAAGCTTTCTTT.

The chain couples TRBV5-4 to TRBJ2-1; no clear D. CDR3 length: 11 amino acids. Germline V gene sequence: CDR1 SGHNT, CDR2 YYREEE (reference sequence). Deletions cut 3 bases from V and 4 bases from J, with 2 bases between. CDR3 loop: CASSSYNEQFF. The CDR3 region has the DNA TGTGCCAGCAGCTCTTACAATGAGCAGTTCTTC.

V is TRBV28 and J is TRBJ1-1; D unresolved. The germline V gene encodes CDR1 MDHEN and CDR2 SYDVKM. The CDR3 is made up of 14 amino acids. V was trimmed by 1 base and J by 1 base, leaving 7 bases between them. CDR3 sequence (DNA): TGTGCCAGCAGTTTATCTGCGGGGAACACTGAAGCTTTCTTT. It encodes CASSLSAGNTEAFF. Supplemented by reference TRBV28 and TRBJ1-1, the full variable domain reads DVKVTQSSRYLVKRTGEKVFLECVQDMDHENMFWYRQDPGLGLRLIYFSYDVKMKEKGDIPEGYSVSREKKERFSLILESASTNQTSMYLCASSLSAGNTEAFFGQGTRLTVV.

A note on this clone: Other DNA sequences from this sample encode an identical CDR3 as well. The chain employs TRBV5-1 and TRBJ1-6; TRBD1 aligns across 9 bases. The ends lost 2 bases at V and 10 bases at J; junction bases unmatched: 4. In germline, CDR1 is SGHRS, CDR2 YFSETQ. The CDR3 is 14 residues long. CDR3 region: CASSLQGANSPLHF. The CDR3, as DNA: TGCGCCAGCAGCTTACAGGGGGCAAACTCACCCCTCCACTTT.

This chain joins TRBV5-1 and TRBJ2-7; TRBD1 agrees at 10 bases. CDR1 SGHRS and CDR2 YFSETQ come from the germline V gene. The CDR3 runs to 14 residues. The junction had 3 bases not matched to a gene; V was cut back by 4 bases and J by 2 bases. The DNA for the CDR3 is TGCGCCAGCAGCACGGGACAGGGGACCTACGAGCAGTACTTC. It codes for CASSTGQGTYEQYF.